This T cell receptor (beta chain) was obtained from a study of CD8+CD57+ T cells in acquired aplastic anemia. Study in general: When averaged, DNA from sorted CD4+ and CD8+ cells came to 3.2 ug. Notes on the study in general: Patients had fewer than 35 CD8+ CDR3 sequences in common with controls (the shared set).

This clonotype was counted only a few times. Its antigen remains unknown. Germline lookup yields CDR1 DFQATT and CDR2 SNEGSKA (reference sequence). This CDR3 contains 15 residues. Trimming cost V 6 bases and J 1 base, with 18 bases left between them. It was genomic DNA that served as the template for profiling TCR beta VDJ and CDR3. Each CDR3 protein gets one entry after TCRdb re-called the reads with MiXCR. The data show some 190,000 distinct CDR3 sequences, roughly 56% seen once. The chain employs TRBV20-1 and TRBJ1-1; weak D call: TRBD1 (5 bases). The sequence derives from a human donor in good health, serving as a control. The sample consisted of sorted CD4+, CD8+, or CD8+CD57+ T cells (not recorded which) from PBMCs. CDR3: CSAWTSGGSNTEAFF. As DNA, the CDR3 is TGCAGTGCGTGGACTAGCGGGGGGTCGAACACTGAAGCTTTCTTT.